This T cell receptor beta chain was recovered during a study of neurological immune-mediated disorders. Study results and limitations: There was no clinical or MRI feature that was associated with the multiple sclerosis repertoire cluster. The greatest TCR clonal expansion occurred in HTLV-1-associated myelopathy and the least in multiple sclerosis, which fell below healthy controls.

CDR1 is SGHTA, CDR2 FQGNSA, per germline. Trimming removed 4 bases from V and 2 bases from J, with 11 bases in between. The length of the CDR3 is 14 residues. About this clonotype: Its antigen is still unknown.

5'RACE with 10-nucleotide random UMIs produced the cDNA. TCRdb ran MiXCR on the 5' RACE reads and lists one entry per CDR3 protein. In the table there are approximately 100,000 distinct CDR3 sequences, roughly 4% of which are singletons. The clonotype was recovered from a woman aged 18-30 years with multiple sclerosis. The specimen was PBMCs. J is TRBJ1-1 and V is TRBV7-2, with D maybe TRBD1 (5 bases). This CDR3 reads CASSSFRGNTEAFF. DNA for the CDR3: TGTGCCAGCAGCTCATTTAGGGGAAACACTGAAGCTTTCTTT.